This T cell receptor beta chain was captured by sequencing in a study of shared clonotypes between healthy human individuals. Study-level findings and limits: It was the few donors that limited the genetic and exposure-history diversity represented. Only blood was sampled, and tissue TCR repertoires likely differ from blood ones.

Germline loops: CDR1 SQVTM, CDR2 ANQGSEA. Trimming took 4 bases from V and 1 from J, leaving 7 bases between them. CDR3 length equals 12 residues. This clone was detected a few times. Antigen unknown. Sequencing was at deep level. Profiled with immunoSEQ multiplex PCR; TCRdb holds only in-frame clones, not every one. Here the sample spans hundreds of thousands of clones, roughly 77% being singletons. Sequenced sample: PBMCs. The sequence derives from a woman in her thirties or forties in good health. Some clones in this sample may be carry-over from other donors' samples. The J gene is TRBJ1-1, the V gene TRBV29-1, with no clear D. The CDR3 sequence is CSVGSGNTEAFF. In DNA, the CDR3 is TGCAGCGTTGGCAGCGGGAACACTGAAGCTTTCTTT.